This TCR beta chain was captured by sequencing in a study of blood T cell repertoires in COVID-19. Looking at the study overall: Samples came from the United States, Italy and Spain, spanning acute and convalescent COVID-19. T cells, B-cell-depleted T cells, or PBMCs supplied cDNA or gDNA.

The trim removed 7 bases at V and 1 base at J, leaving 4 bases unmatched. The CDR3 totals 14 residues. Per the original data handling: Estimated nucleated cell counts came from reference gene primer amplification. Libraries were prepared by immunoSEQ multiplex PCR; TCRdb keeps only in-frame clonotypes and omits some of them. That table furnishes V, J and clone size, whereas the DNA furnished D and trimming. The repertoire holds about 27,000 clones, with around nine tenths as singletons. The sequence came from a human donor in a cohort sampled during active COVID-19. J is TRBJ2-3 and V is TRBV5-3; 9 nucleotides line up with TRBD2. TRBV5-3 belongs to the ORF category, with a function that is uncertain. Sequencing was performed on peripheral blood. The CDR3 spells CARWRLAGTDTQYF. The CDR3 DNA follows: TGTGCCAGATGGCGACTAGCGGGCACAGATACGCAGTATTTT.